The T cell receptor beta chain described here comes from a study of cytomegalovirus exposure and HLA in healthy donors (dated 2017 in TCRdb). About the full investigation: An earlier analysis of several hundred of the donors reported under 300 Gb of sequence data and about 120 million unique TCR beta sequences obtained from about 179 million T cells. Around 300 gigabases of sequencing data and tens of millions of unique TCR sequences were included in an early release covering roughly 600 HLA-typed donors. Of the 398 genotyped donors, approximately 83% fell in the genetic ancestry cluster associated with self-reported Caucasian donors. The study aimed to test whether signatures of past pathogen exposure could be identified by cataloging public T cell receptors. The T cell repertoires of 666 subjects were profiled by immunosequencing and related to cytomegalovirus serostatus. Along with the 666-subject first cohort, a separate validation cohort of over a hundred different subjects was used. High-throughput TCR immunosequencing, statistical association of individual TCRs with disease status, and machine learning were combined to predict cytomegalovirus infection status. A later analysis re-analyzed previously published TCR beta repertoires from 666 donors and added high-resolution HLA genotyping to study TCR occurrence patterns. In the later analysis, no new phenotypic data were used to find candidate immune exposures; instead, reliance was placed on TCR beta sequences and their occurrence across donors. An earlier analysis of 587 of the donors applied high-throughput TCR beta sequencing to assess whether each TCR beta V gene segment acted as functional or pseudogenic. Donor age, sex, ethnicity and CMV serostatus were compiled alongside the repertoire data. Genome-wide SNP genotypes for about 65% of the roughly 670 donors were used in a later genetic analysis, which treated that subset as a discovery cohort. Every discovery cohort repertoire had been produced on one sequencing platform. Class I and class II HLA loci were covered by the typing at four-digit resolution. The number of donors typed differed by locus, with about 629-630 for A, B, C, DRB1 and DQB1, roughly 550 for DQA1, under 610 for DPA1, and some 440 for DPB1. Because of strong linkage in the cohort, four to six DR-DQ haplotypes were treated as single units for association and clustering. On average, about 200,000 unique TCR beta nucleotide sequences were sequenced per donor among a few hundred genotyped donors of the cohort, with about 17% of those sequences being non-productive. On the study overall, not on this receptor specifically: The cohort was sequenced for TCR beta chains only, and without alpha or paired-chain data the features that could be detected were limited. In a later genetic analysis, a missense DCLRE1C variant was associated with V-gene and J-gene trimming of TCR beta chains, and the association was replicated in an independent cohort. Several of the top co-occurrence clusters appeared to be linked to parvovirus B19, influenza, CMV and Epstein-Barr virus, according to a later analysis. It was suggested by the authors that the approach could potentially be generalized to other disease states and immunological phenotypes. A further reported finding was that TCR beta sequences accurately predicted the HLA-A and HLA-B alleles for most subjects in the first cohort. Compared with the roughly 670-donor mean, donors in an Asian-associated ancestry cluster had fewer N-insertions in productive TCRs, according to a later genetic analysis. In vitro tests confirmed that a few of the cytomegalovirus-associated TCR beta chains recognize cytomegalovirus antigens. An earlier analysis of approximately 530 of the donors showed that most TCR beta V segments appeared in productive rearrangements either about 87% or about 30% of the time, which broadly matched IMGT annotations. A later analysis found that TCR association rates varied across HLA loci, with DRB1 alleles showing the most associated TCRs and HLA-C alleles the fewest. Compared with equally common non-associated chains, HLA-associated TCR beta chains in a later analysis were more clonally expanded and had lower generation probabilities. The study listed 150 to 200 TCR beta chains as associated with cytomegalovirus. CMV serostatus was the only immune exposure information available for the cohort. The sequencing pipeline was judged likely to have produced a cluster of highly shared sequence variants as a technical artifact. According to a later analysis, most CMV-associated TCR beta chains appeared to be HLA-restricted, and the HLA associations seemed to be driven largely by CMV exposure. While some public TCRs were present in many individuals, most TCR sequences turned up only very rarely across donors. Some IMGT-functional V segments, including TRBV6-2 and TRBV6-3, could not be distinguished by the 87-base-pair reads and were therefore excluded. The presence/absence analyses assumed that sequencing depth was roughly uniform across donors, and that assumption may not be true. Cytomegalovirus status was reported to be diagnosed by the classifier with high specificity and sensitivity in both the original and validation cohorts. HLA typing was unavailable for some donors at each locus, so association tests used only the typed subset. When HLA alleles, especially DR and DQ, strongly co-occurred, TCR associations were difficult to assign to individual alleles. Linkage disequilibrium might explain the correlated functional status among segregating V segments, but an unknown experimental factor could not be excluded. At a false discovery rate of 0.05, a later analysis linked some 18,000 TCR beta sequences to specific HLA alleles. The earlier analysis of approximately 560 of the donors excluded fewer than 20 rarely observed V segments, including chromosome 9 orphons, because counts were too low.

In total, 600 or so healthy bone marrow donors made up the cohort. All cohort members were sampled while nominally healthy, although unrecorded immune exposures were likely present. The donor was CMV seropositive and was included in the group of 290 or so seropositive cohort members. Every donor gave a peripheral blood sample, and the peripheral blood mononuclear cells from that sample were used for TCR beta sequencing. Genomic DNA was extracted from the blood cell samples with the Qiagen DNeasy Blood Extraction Kit. The V end loses 5 bases and the J end loses 0 bases, and a stretch of 7 bases separates them. The CDR3 holds 13 amino acids from the cysteine to the phenylalanine. The entry retains the CDR3 DNA only, 39 bases that are in frame from base 1. The germline V gene (reference sequence) sets CDR1 to LNHNV and CDR2 to YYDKDF. Details on this clone: The specificity of this receptor is unknown. No clone much larger than this one lies a single base away; base qualities are absent.

Libraries were constructed by the immunoSEQ multiplex PCR assay. For the multiplex PCR, a mixture combining 60 forward primers for TCR Vbeta segments and 13 reverse primers for TCR Jbeta segments was used. The CDR3 region of rearranged TCR beta genes was amplified from genomic DNA with a multiplex PCR assay. The amplified TCR beta libraries were sequenced on the Illumina HiSeq System as 87-base-pair reads. In the original analysis: Across the 500 to 700 repertoires, a later analysis counted 80 million or so unique TCR beta chains, approximately 12 million of which were shared by at least two donors. Raw reads were error-corrected and collapsed into unique sequences with a nearest-neighbor algorithm that merged closely related sequences to remove PCR and sequencing errors. CDR3 sequences were aligned to IMGT reference sequences to assign V, D and J gene segments. For a sequence to be retained, at least a six-nucleotide match to both a V gene segment and a J gene segment was required. Rearrangements were called productive when the CDR3 lacked stop codons and stayed in frame with V and J; all others were non-productive. CDR3 was defined according to IMGT convention as the region running from the second conserved V-encoded cysteine to the conserved J-encoded phenylalanine. The earlier analysis of some 600 of the donors excluded sequences that lacked an unambiguous match to a single V gene segment. In an earlier analysis of some 590 of the donors, V segments were called functional above 56.7% productive rearrangements and were called segregating when the between-donor standard deviation exceeded 5%. A statistical classification framework was built for diagnosing cytomegalovirus status from the catalog of TCR beta chain sequences. In a later analysis, TCR nucleotide sequences were compared against IMGT/GENE-DB human TR gene sequences so that V and J genes could be assigned. Using the TCRdist pipeline, a later analysis assigned CDR3 sequences along with most-parsimonious VDJ recombination scenarios. A later analysis defined each TCR beta chain by its CDR3 amino acid sequence plus V-gene family, and excluded reads lacking a unique V-gene family. As a way to deal with suspected cross-contamination and a sequencing artifact, a later analysis dropped 592 nucleotide sequences that were highly shared and had low generation probability. A later analysis calculated a clonal expansion index for each public chain from normalized within-repertoire ranks of inferred template counts. In a later analysis, generation probabilities were computed using a VDJ recombination model fitted to out-of-frame rearrangements, and the results were checked against IGoR. In a later analysis, TCR-TCR, TCR-HLA and TCR-CMV co-occurrence was scored with hypergeometric tests, and a repertoire-size bias correction was applied to TCR pairs. To estimate false discovery rates, a later analysis permuted the HLA or CMV assignments 20 times. In a later analysis, co-occurring TCRs were grouped using DBSCAN, and TCRdist sequence similarity was added for clustering within HLA-allele-positive subsets. Repertoires with fewer than 30,000 or more than 120,000 public chains were left out of co-occurrence clustering, as were five repertoires with anomalous nucleotide sharing. TCRdb took over this immuneACCESS table, retaining in-frame rearrangements with V and J assigned. Such tables are incomplete; in checked studies, under half of the missing clones stem from an unresolved V gene, and the remainder is unexplained. That table is the source of V, J and clone size, and D and trimming were worked out from the DNA. The sample table shows some 210,000 clones, and roughly 80% are seen once. The ten largest clones take up approximately 2% of the sample.

Sequencing was performed on PBMCs. Recombination connected TRBV15 to TRBJ1-1, and TRBD1 may be the D gene, going by 6 matching bases. The sequence came from a woman aged 25 to 45 in good health and CMV-seropositive. DNA sequence: TGTGCCACCAGCGGACAGTTGAACACTGAAGCTTTCTTT. It specifies CATSGQLNTEAFF.